Listed here is a single TCR beta chain. In the source study's methods: Estimates of nucleated cell counts were drawn from the amplification of reference gene primers. Data came from immunoSEQ multiplex PCR; TCRdb stores just in-frame clones and leaves some out. The DNA gave D and trimming, while V, J and clone size come from that table. This sample yields roughly 100,000 clones, of which 85% are seen a single time; around 4.3% belongs to the top ten. The sample is drawn from a study of blood T cell repertoires in COVID-19. Study context: The analysed material was cDNA or gDNA that came from T cells, B-cell-depleted T cells, or PBMCs.

Trimming took 2 bases from V and 4 from J; bases not matched to a gene: 5. CDR1 and CDR2 from the germline V gene are ENHRY and SYGVKD. The CDR3 spans 15 residues. This receptor was identified in a man in his fifties with acute or convalescent COVID-19. The V gene is TRBV10-3, the J gene TRBJ2-3; 8 bases are a match to TRBD1. The sample was peripheral blood. CDR3 DNA: TGTGCCATCAGTGAGGGCAGGGGGCTTGCAGATACGCAGTATTTT. It codes for CAISEGRGLADTQYF.